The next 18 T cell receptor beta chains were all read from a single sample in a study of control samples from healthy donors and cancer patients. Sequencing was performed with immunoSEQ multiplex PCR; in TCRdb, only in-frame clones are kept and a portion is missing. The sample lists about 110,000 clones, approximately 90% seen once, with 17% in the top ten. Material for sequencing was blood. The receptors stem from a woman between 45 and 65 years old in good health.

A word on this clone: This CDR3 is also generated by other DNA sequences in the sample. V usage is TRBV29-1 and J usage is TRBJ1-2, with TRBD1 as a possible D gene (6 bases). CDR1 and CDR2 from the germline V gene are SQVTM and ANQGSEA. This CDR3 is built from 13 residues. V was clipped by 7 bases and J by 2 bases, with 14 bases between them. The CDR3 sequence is CSGREGGNYGYTF. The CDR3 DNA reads TGCAGCGGGCGGGAGGGGGGGAACTATGGCTACACCTTC. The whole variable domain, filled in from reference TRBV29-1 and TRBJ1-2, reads SAVISQKPSRDICQRGTSLTIQCQVDSQVTMMFWYRQQPGQSLTLIATANQGSEATYESGFVIDKFPISRPNLTFSTLTVSNMSPEDSSIYLCSGREGGNYGYTFGSGTRLTVV.

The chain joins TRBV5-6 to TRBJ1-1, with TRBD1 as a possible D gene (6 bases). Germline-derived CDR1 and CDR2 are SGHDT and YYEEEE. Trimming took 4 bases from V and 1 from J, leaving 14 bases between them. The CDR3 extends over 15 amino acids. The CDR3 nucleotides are TGTGCCAGCAGCGTAAGCGGACAGCCGAACACTGAAGCTTTCTTT. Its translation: CASSVSGQPNTEAFF.

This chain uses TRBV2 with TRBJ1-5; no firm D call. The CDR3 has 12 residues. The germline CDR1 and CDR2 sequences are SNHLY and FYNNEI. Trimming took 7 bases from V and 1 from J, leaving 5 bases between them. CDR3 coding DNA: TGTGCCAGCAAGATGAGCAATCAGCCCCAGCATTTT. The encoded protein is CASKMSNQPQHF.

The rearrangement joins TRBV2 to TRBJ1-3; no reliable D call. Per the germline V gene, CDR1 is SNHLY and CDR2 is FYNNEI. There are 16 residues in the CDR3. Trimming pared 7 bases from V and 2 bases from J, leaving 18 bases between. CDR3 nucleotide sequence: TGTGCCAGCAAATTGAACCCCGGGATCCCTGGAAACACCATATATTTT. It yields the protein CASKLNPGIPGNTIYF.

The DNA for the CDR3 is TGTGCCAGCAGAATTACGACAGGGCGTCAAGAGACCCAGTACTTC. Its translation is CASRITTGRQETQYF. This chain uses TRBV6-5 with TRBJ2-5; 7 nucleotides match TRBD1. Trimming removed 6 bases from V and 2 bases from J; junction bases left unmatched: 9. The CDR3 runs 15 residues. Germline assignment: CDR1 MNHEY and CDR2 SVGAGI.

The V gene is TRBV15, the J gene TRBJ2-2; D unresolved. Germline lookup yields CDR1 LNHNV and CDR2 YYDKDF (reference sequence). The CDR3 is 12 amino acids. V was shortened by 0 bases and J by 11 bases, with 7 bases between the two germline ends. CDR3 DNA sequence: TGTGCCACCAGCAGAGATCTGAGAGAGCTGTTTTTT. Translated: CATSRDLRELFF.

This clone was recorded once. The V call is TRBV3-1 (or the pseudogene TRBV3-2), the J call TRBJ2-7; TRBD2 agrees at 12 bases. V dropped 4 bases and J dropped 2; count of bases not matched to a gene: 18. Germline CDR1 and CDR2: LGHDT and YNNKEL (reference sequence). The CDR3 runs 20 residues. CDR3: CASSPLGIGLAGGSPYEQYV. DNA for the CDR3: TGTGCCAGCAGCCCCCTGGGCATTGGCCTAGCGGGAGGGTCCCCCTACGAGCAGTACGTC.

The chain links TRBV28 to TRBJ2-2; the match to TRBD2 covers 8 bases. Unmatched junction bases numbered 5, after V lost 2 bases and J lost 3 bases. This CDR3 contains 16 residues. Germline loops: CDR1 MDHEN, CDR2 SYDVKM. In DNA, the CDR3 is TGTGCCAGCAGTTTAATATCTAGCGGGTACACCGGGGAGCTGTTTTTT. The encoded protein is CASSLISSGYTGELFF.

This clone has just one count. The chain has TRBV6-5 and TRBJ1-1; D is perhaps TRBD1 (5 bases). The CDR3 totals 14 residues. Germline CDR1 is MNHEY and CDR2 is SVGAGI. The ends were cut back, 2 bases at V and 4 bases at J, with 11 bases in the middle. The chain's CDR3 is CASSYLGGGTEAFF. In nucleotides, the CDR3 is TGTGCCAGCAGTTACCTCGGGGGAGGCACTGAAGCTTTCTTT.

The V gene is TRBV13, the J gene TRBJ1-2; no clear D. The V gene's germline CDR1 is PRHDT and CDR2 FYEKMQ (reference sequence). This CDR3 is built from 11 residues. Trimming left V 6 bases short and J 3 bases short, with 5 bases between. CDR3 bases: TGTGCCAGCAGTCGTGACTATGGCTACACCTTC. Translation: CASSRDYGYTF.

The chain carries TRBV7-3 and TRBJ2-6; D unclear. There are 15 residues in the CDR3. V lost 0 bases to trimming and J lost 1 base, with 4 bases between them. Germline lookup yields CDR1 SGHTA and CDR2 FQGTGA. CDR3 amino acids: CASSLTLSGANVLTF. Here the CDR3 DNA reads TGTGCCAGCAGCTTAACCCTATCTGGGGCCAACGTCCTGACTTTC.

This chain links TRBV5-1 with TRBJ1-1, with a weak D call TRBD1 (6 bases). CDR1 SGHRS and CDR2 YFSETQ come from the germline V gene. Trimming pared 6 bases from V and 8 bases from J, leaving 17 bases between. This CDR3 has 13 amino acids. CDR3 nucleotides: TGCGCCAGCACCACCTCAGCGGACAGAGAAGCTTTCTTT. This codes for CASTTSADREAFF.

CDR3 residues: CATSSPPTDTQYF. The CDR3 region has the DNA TGTGCCACCAGTTCCCCTCCCACAGATACGCAGTATTTT. The chain joins TRBV24-1 to TRBJ2-3; D unclear. CDR1 and CDR2 from the germline V gene are KGHDR and SFDVKD. The CDR3 totals 13 residues. V was clipped by 6 bases and J by 2 bases, with 8 bases between them.

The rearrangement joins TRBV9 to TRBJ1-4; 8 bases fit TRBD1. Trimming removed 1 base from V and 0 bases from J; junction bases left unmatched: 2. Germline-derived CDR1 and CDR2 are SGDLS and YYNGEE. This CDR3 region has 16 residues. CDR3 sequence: CASSVTGGPTNEKLFF. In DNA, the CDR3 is TGTGCCAGCAGCGTAACAGGGGGGCCAACTAATGAAAAACTGTTTTTT. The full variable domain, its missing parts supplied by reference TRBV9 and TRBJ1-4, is DSGVTQTPKHLITATGQRVTLRCSPRSGDLSVYWYQQSLDQGLQFLIQYYNGEERAKGNILERFSAQQFPDLHSELNLSSLELGDSALYFCASSVTGGPTNEKLFFGSGTQLSVL.

CDR3 DNA sequence: TGTGCCAGCAGCTTCAAGGGACAGGGGGCTTGGGAGACCCAGTACTTC. Translating it yields CASSFKGQGAWETQYF. V usage is TRBV7-9 and J usage is TRBJ2-5, with 12 bases fitting TRBD1. Germline CDR1 is SEHNR and CDR2 is FQNEAQ (reference sequence). V shed 3 bases, J shed 5 bases, and the junction held 7 bases outside the gene matches. This CDR3 is 16 amino acids long.

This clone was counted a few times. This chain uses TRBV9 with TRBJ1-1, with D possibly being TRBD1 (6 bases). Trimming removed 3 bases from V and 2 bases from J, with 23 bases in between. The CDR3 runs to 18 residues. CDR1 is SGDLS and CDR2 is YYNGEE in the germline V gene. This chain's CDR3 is CASSGISGGTGANTEAFF. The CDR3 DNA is TGTGCCAGCAGCGGTATTTCCGGGGGTACGGGGGCAAACACTGAAGCTTTCTTT.

The CDR3 is CSARGPYEQYF. In DNA form, the CDR3 reads TGCAGTGCTAGAGGCCCTTACGAGCAGTACTTC. The V gene is TRBV20-1, the J gene TRBJ2-7, with unresolved D. The CDR3 extends over 11 amino acids. V shed 1 base and J shed 4 bases, with 5 bases lying between them. Germline V gene sequence: CDR1 DFQATT, CDR2 SNEGSKA (reference sequence).

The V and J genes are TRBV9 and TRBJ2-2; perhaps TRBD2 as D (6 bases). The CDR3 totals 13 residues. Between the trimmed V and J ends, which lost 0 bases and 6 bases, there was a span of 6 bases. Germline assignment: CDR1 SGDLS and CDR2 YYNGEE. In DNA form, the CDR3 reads TGTGCCAGCAGCGTAGGGGGGGCCGGGGAGCTGTTTTTT. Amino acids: CASSVGGAGELFF. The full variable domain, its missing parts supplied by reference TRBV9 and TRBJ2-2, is DSGVTQTPKHLITATGQRVTLRCSPRSGDLSVYWYQQSLDQGLQFLIQYYNGEERAKGNILERFSAQQFPDLHSELNLSSLELGDSALYFCASSVGGAGELFFGEGSRLTVL.